This TCR beta chain came from a study of cytomegalovirus exposure and HLA in healthy donors (dated 2017 in TCRdb). Broadly, across the study: In an earlier analysis of 450 to 750 of the donors, 276 Gb of sequence data and 90 million to 120 million unique TCR beta sequences from 150 million to 200 million T cells were reported. Approximately 300 gigabases of sequencing data and approximately 92 million unique TCR sequences made up an early release that covered some 640 HLA-typed donors. Of the roughly 420 genotyped donors, approximately 80% were placed in the genetic ancestry cluster associated with self-reported Caucasian donors. The aim of the study was to test whether cataloging public T cell receptors could identify signatures of past pathogen exposure. Using immunosequencing, the study profiled T cell repertoires from some 670 subjects and related those repertoires to cytomegalovirus serostatus. Along with the approximately 700-subject first cohort, a separate validation cohort of over a hundred different subjects was used. To predict cytomegalovirus infection status, the study brought together high-throughput TCR immunosequencing, statistical association of individual TCRs with disease status, and machine learning. To study patterns of TCR occurrence, a later analysis re-analyzed previously published TCR beta repertoires from more than 550 donors and added high-resolution HLA genotyping. Rather than using new phenotypic data, the later analysis identified candidate immune exposures from TCR beta sequences and from how often those sequences occurred across donors. In an earlier analysis of around 540 of the donors, high-throughput TCR beta sequencing was used to judge whether each TCR beta V gene segment behaved as functional or pseudogenic. Donor age, sex, ethnicity and CMV serostatus were collected together with the repertoire data. In a later genetic analysis, genome-wide SNP genotypes for about three fifths of the roughly 670 donors were used, and that subset was treated as a discovery cohort. All discovery cohort repertoires had been generated using a single sequencing platform. HLA typing covered class I and class II loci at four-digit resolution. The number of typed donors differed by locus: roughly 620-630 for A, B, C, DRB1 and DQB1; 522 for DQA1; approximately 600 for DPA1; and around 470 for DPB1. About 5 DR-DQ haplotypes were handled as single units for association and clustering, since linkage in the cohort was strong. Across 398 genotyped donors of the cohort, an average of approximately 200,000 unique TCR beta nucleotide sequences per donor were sequenced, and roughly 18% of those sequences were non-productive. General study outcomes and caveats: The study listed 164 TCR beta chains as associated with cytomegalovirus. The cohort was sequenced for TCR beta chains only, and without alpha or paired-chain data the features that could be detected were limited. Because counts were too low, seventeen rarely observed V segments, including chromosome 9 orphons, were left out of the earlier analysis of 587 of the donors. According to a later genetic analysis, donors in an Asian-associated ancestry cluster had fewer N-insertions in productive TCRs than the approximately 670-donor mean. Three of the identified cytomegalovirus-associated TCR beta chains were confirmed in vitro to be specific for cytomegalovirus antigens. A further reported finding was that TCR beta sequences accurately predicted the HLA-A and HLA-B alleles for most subjects in the first cohort. Most TCR sequences were seen in very few donors, while some public TCRs were found in many individuals. Compared with equally common non-associated chains, HLA-associated TCR beta chains in a later analysis were more clonally expanded and had lower generation probabilities. In both the original and validation cohorts, the classifier was reported to diagnose cytomegalovirus status with high specificity and sensitivity. In a later genetic analysis, a missense DCLRE1C variant was associated with V-gene and J-gene trimming of TCR beta chains, and the association was replicated in an independent cohort. Broadly in line with IMGT annotations, most TCR beta V segments showed up in productive rearrangements about 90% or about 30% of the time in an earlier analysis of roughly 590 of the donors. A later analysis reported that several top co-occurrence clusters appeared linked to parvovirus B19, influenza, CMV and Epstein-Barr virus. According to a later analysis, most CMV-associated TCR beta chains appeared to be HLA-restricted, and the HLA associations seemed to be driven largely by CMV exposure. Linkage disequilibrium might explain the correlated functional status among segregating V segments, but an unknown experimental factor could not be excluded. A later analysis associated 15,000 or so TCR beta sequences with specific HLA alleles at a false discovery rate of 0.05. According to the authors, the approach could potentially be generalized to other disease states and immunological phenotypes. The sequencing pipeline was judged likely to have produced a cluster of highly shared sequence variants as a technical artifact. Some IMGT-functional V segments, including TRBV6-2 and TRBV6-3, could not be distinguished by the 87-base-pair reads and were therefore excluded. Presence/absence analyses assumed roughly uniform sequencing depth across donors, an assumption that may not hold. According to a later analysis, TCR association rates differed among HLA loci, with DRB1 alleles showing the most associated TCRs and HLA-C alleles showing the fewest. CMV serostatus was the only immune exposure information available for the cohort. When HLA alleles, especially DR and DQ, strongly co-occurred, attributing TCR associations to individual alleles was difficult. HLA typing was unavailable for some donors at each locus, so association tests used only the typed subset.

The receptor library was made with the immunoSEQ multiplex PCR assay. A mixture of 60 forward primers for TCR Vbeta segments and 13 reverse primers for TCR Jbeta segments was used in the multiplex PCR. A multiplex PCR assay on genomic DNA amplified the CDR3 region of rearranged TCR beta genes. The Illumina HiSeq System was used to sequence the amplified TCR beta libraries as 87-base-pair reads. The authors' analysis ran thus. In a later analysis, some 80 million unique TCR beta chains were counted across the 500 to 850 repertoires, and about 10 million of these chains were shared by at least two donors. Raw reads were error-corrected and collapsed into unique sequences with a nearest-neighbor algorithm that merged closely related sequences to remove PCR and sequencing errors. CDR3 sequences were aligned to IMGT reference sequences to assign V, D and J gene segments. Each retained sequence needed at least a six-nucleotide match to both a V gene segment and a J gene segment. A rearrangement counted as productive if the CDR3 had no stop codons and remained in frame with V and J, and every other rearrangement counted as non-productive. CDR3 was defined according to IMGT convention as the region running from the second conserved V-encoded cysteine to the conserved J-encoded phenylalanine. Sequences without an unambiguous match to a single V gene segment were excluded from the earlier analysis of over 500 of the donors. In an earlier analysis of about 590 of the donors, a V segment was called functional when productive rearrangements were above 56.7%, and segregating when the standard deviation between donors exceeded 5%. A statistical classification framework was developed to diagnose cytomegalovirus status using the catalog of TCR beta chain sequences. In a later analysis, TCR nucleotide sequences were compared against IMGT/GENE-DB human TR gene sequences so that V and J genes could be assigned. The TCRdist pipeline was used in a later analysis to assign CDR3 sequences and most-parsimonious VDJ recombination scenarios. In a later analysis, every TCR beta chain was defined by the combination of its CDR3 amino acid sequence and its V-gene family, and reads without a unique V-gene family were dropped. A later analysis removed 550 to 700 highly shared, low-generation-probability nucleotide sequences to deal with suspected cross-contamination and a sequencing artifact. A later analysis calculated a clonal expansion index for each public chain from normalized within-repertoire ranks of inferred template counts. Generation probabilities in a later analysis came from a VDJ recombination model fitted to out-of-frame rearrangements, and those results were checked against IGoR. In a later analysis, hypergeometric tests were used to score TCR-TCR, TCR-HLA and TCR-CMV co-occurrence, with a repertoire-size bias correction applied to TCR pairs. To estimate false discovery rates, a later analysis permuted the HLA or CMV assignments 20 times. In a later analysis, co-occurring TCRs were grouped using DBSCAN, and TCRdist sequence similarity was added for clustering within HLA-allele-positive subsets. Co-occurrence clustering excluded repertoires with fewer than 30,000 or more than 120,000 public chains, plus five with anomalous nucleotide sharing. Imported from immuneACCESS, the table was reduced by TCRdb to in-frame sequences with V and J called. These copies leave out some clones; in studies compared against another copy, an unresolved V gene accounts for under half, and the cause of the remainder is not known. For V, J and clone size, that table is used; D and trimming come from the DNA. The sample has 150,000 to 200,000 clones on record, roughly 77% of them singletons. 1.6% of the sample is taken by the ten largest.

In regard to this clone: Its cognate antigen has yet to be identified. Nothing much larger sits one base from this clone, and base qualities are not available.

The cohort was made up of 500 to 850 healthy bone marrow donors. At the time of sampling, every cohort member was nominally healthy, though immune exposures that went unrecorded were likely present. The donor tested CMV seronegative and was one of the 352 seronegative cohort members. Every donor gave a peripheral blood sample, and the peripheral blood mononuclear cells from that sample were used for TCR beta sequencing. Genomic DNA was extracted from the blood cell samples with the Qiagen DNeasy Blood Extraction Kit. CDR1 SQVTM and CDR2 ANQGSEA were looked up in the germline V gene. Measured from the cysteine to the phenylalanine, the CDR3 is 16 residues long. Only the CDR3 part of the read is kept: 48 bases, read in frame from the first base. Trimming removed 0 bases from V and 6 bases from J; the gene matches leave 11 bases unexplained.

The TCR was taken from a woman aged 50 to 65 in good health and CMV-seronegative. The sequence links TRBV29-1 to TRBJ1-2; 9 nucleotides in the junction match TRBD1. Sequencing was done on a sample of PBMCs. At the DNA level, the sequence is TGCAGCGTTGAAGATCCTACAGGGGGCTTTAGGCATGGCTACACCTTC. Its translation reads: CSVEDPTGGFRHGYTF. Extended through the reference TRBV29-1 and TRBJ1-2 proteins, this CDR3 yields the full variable domain: SAVISQKPSRDICQRGTSLTIQCQVDSQVTMMFWYRQQPGQSLTLIATANQGSEATYESGFVIDKFPISRPNLTFSTLTVSNMSPEDSSIYLCSVEDPTGGFRHGYTFGSGTRLTVV.